Below, 23 T cell receptor beta chains from the same sample are listed, as sequenced in a study of cytomegalovirus exposure and HLA in healthy donors. The PCR ran on 60 Vbeta and 13 Jbeta primers. Measured with immunoSEQ multiplex PCR; TCRdb has only the in-frame clones, and not every one. The sample lists about 85,000 clones, approximately 80% occurring once. Sequencing was performed on PBMCs. Source of these receptors: a woman between 45 and 60 years old in good health and CMV-seropositive.

CDR3 coding DNA: TGTGCCAGCAATATACGACAAGGGGGCGAGCAGTACGTC. This gives the protein CASNIRQGGEQYV. This chain uses TRBV6-1 with TRBJ2-7; a weak D match, TRBD1 (6 bases). Trimming removed 7 bases at V and 6 bases at J, with 16 bases between. The CDR3 is 13 residues long. Germline CDR1 is MNHNS and CDR2 is SASEGT.

The table lists this clone with a few counts. The chain employs TRBV25-1 and TRBJ2-2; D gene unclear. The CDR3 sequence is 15 residues long. Germline V gene sequence: CDR1 MGHDK, CDR2 SYGVNS. Trimming shortened V by 1 base and J by 4 bases, and 10 bases separated the two germline ends. The CDR3 nucleotides are TGTGCCAGCAGTGAATTTGAACTAACCACCGGGGAGCTGTTTTTT. Its translation: CASSEFELTTGELFF.

V and J are TRBV28 and TRBJ1-1; 7 bases line up with TRBD1. V shed 6 bases and J 4 bases; nucleotides not matched to a gene: 2. Germline loops: CDR1 MDHEN, CDR2 SYDVKM. This CDR3 spans 12 amino acids. The CDR3 DNA follows: TGTGCCAGCAGCCGGACAGGCACTGAAGCTTTCTTT. The encoded protein is CASSRTGTEAFF.

This chain joins TRBV7-9 and TRBJ2-7, with TRBD1 matching 8 bases. CDR1 is SEHNR, CDR2 FQNEAQ, per germline (reference sequence). The CDR3 extends over 13 amino acids. The V gene end was trimmed by 5 bases and the J gene end by 6 bases; junction bases not matched to a gene: 6. CDR3 sequence reads: CASSHTGGREQYF. CDR3 DNA sequence: TGTGCCAGCAGCCACACAGGGGGTCGCGAGCAGTACTTC.

The chain joins TRBV27 to TRBJ2-2; no firm D call. This CDR3 has 12 amino acids. Germline assignment: CDR1 MNHEY and CDR2 SMNVEV (reference sequence). The ends were cut back, 1 base at V and 5 bases at J, with 2 bases in the middle. The CDR3 DNA reads TGTGCCAGCAGTTTATTAACCGGGGAGCTGTTTTTT. This translates into CASSLLTGELFF.

This chain joins TRBV6-5 and TRBJ2-5; TRBD1 matches 7 bases. Germline-derived CDR1 and CDR2 are MNHEY and SVGAGI. The CDR3 is 16 residues long. Germline trimming cut 4 bases from V and 2 bases from J; bases unmatched to any gene: 10. CDR3 in DNA: TGTGCCAGCAGTTTAGGGACAGCTCTAACTCAAGAGACCCAGTACTTC. It specifies CASSLGTALTQETQYF.

The V gene is TRBV13, the J gene TRBJ2-1; the D gene is possibly TRBD1 (6 bases). The germline V and J ends were trimmed by 4 bases and 7 bases, with 17 bases remaining between them. The CDR3 spans 15 residues. Germline V gene data show CDR1 as PRHDT and CDR2 as FYEKMQ (reference sequence). The CDR3 nucleotides read TGTGCCAGCAGCTCCGACCCAGGGGTGGGGAATGAGCAGTTCTTC. Protein: CASSSDPGVGNEQFF. Full variable domain (remainder filled in from reference TRBV13 and TRBJ2-1): AAGVIQSPRHLIKEKRETATLKCYPIPRHDTVYWYQQGPGQDPQFLISFYEKMQSDKGSIPDRFSAQQFSDYHSELNMSSLELGDSALYFCASSSDPGVGNEQFFGPGTRLTVL.

This clone came up a few times. The V and J genes are TRBV30 and TRBJ1-6, with TRBD1 identical over 7 bases. V lost 2 bases and J lost 9; bases outside the gene matches: 10. CDR1 is GTSNPN, CDR2 SVGIG, per germline (reference sequence). CDR3 size: 15 residues. The CDR3 DNA sequence: TGTGCCTGGAGTCTCGGACAGGACTCCGGTTCACCCCTCCACTTT. It specifies CAWSLGQDSGSPLHF. The variable domain in full, with the rest retrieved from reference TRBV30 and TRBJ1-6, is SQTIHQWPATLVQPVGSPLSLECTVEGTSNPNLYWYRQAAGRGLQLLFYSVGIGQISSEVPQNLSASRPQDRQFILSSKKLLLSDSGFYLCAWSLGQDSGSPLHFGNGTRLTVT.

The V and J genes are TRBV6-1 and TRBJ2-5; 9 bases line up with TRBD2. J gave up 7 bases and V 5 bases, and 5 bases lay outside the gene matches. This CDR3 has 13 amino acids. Germline V CDR1 and CDR2: MNHNS, SASEGT. Here the CDR3 reads CASSLAGEGTQYF. For the CDR3, the DNA is TGTGCCAGCAGTTTAGCGGGAGAAGGGACCCAGTACTTC.

This clone has only a few counts. This sequence joins TRBV11-3 and TRBJ1-5; 8 bases align to TRBD1. The V and J ends lost 7 bases and 0 bases, in that order; junction bases with no gene match: 11. The CDR3 has 17 residues. The germline gives CDR1 SGHNT, CDR2 YENEEA. As DNA, the CDR3 is TGTGCCAGCATCGGGACAGGAATACGACCTAGCAATCAGCCCCAGCATTTT. Translating it yields CASIGTGIRPSNQPQHF.

A word on this clone: One end of the junction varies from germline; a read error may be responsible. The rearrangement joins TRBV7-9 to TRBJ2-7, with D uncertain. The CDR3 runs 12 residues. Germline CDR1 and CDR2: SEHNR and FQNEAQ (reference sequence). This CDR3 reads CSSSLLVDEQYF. Written as DNA, the CDR3 is TGTTCCAGCAGCTTACTGGTAGACGAGCAGTACTTC.

The table lists this clone with a few counts. The chain joins TRBV30 to TRBJ1-2, with a possible D match to TRBD1 (5 bases). The CDR3 covers 13 residues. Trimming shortened V by 1 base and J by 3 bases, and 9 bases separated the two germline ends. From germline, CDR1 is GTSNPN and CDR2 SVGIG (reference sequence). CDR3 coding DNA: TGTGCCTGGAGTGCTGGCAGGGACTATGGCTACACCTTC. Protein: CAWSAGRDYGYTF.

This chain uses TRBV13 with TRBJ2-1; D may be TRBD1 (5 bases). The CDR3 consists of 11 residues. Between the trimmed V and J ends, which lost 5 bases and 7 bases, there was a span of 6 bases. Germline assignment: CDR1 PRHDT and CDR2 FYEKMQ (reference sequence). CDR3 in amino acids: CASSPGNEQFF. The CDR3 bases are TGTGCCAGCAGCCCAGGGAATGAGCAGTTCTTC.

The chain uses TRBV30 and TRBJ1-2; D call uncertain. CDR1 and CDR2 from the germline V gene are GTSNPN and SVGIG (reference sequence). V shed 5 bases and J shed 3 bases, with 10 bases lying between them. The CDR3 sequence is 12 residues long. The CDR3 sequence is CAWYWGDYGYTF. The CDR3 DNA is TGTGCCTGGTACTGGGGAGACTATGGCTACACCTTC.

The gene calls are TRBV19 and TRBJ2-5; D gene unclear. V gave up 10 bases and J gave up 9 bases, with 18 bases separating them. The germline V gene encodes CDR1 LNHDA and CDR2 SQIVND (reference sequence). There are 12 residues in the CDR3. The CDR3 protein is CATNHQTGPQYF. Written as DNA, the CDR3 is TGTGCCACAAATCATCAAACTGGGCCCCAGTACTTC.

The chain has TRBV18 and TRBJ2-7, with a tentative D call TRBD1 (6 bases). The CDR3 covers 12 residues. Per germline, CDR1 KGHSH and CDR2 LQKENI. V gave up 2 bases and J gave up 6 bases, with 8 bases separating them. In DNA form, the CDR3 reads TGTGCCAGCTCACCATCAGGGGCCGAGCAGTACTTC. This gives the protein CASSPSGAEQYF.

The chain recombines TRBV11-2 with TRBJ2-3; 7 bases align to TRBD2. Losses at the gene ends were 5 bases for V and 3 bases for J; bases not matched to a gene: 5. The CDR3 length is 14 residues. Germline V gives CDR1 SGHAT, CDR2 FQNNGV. CDR3 sequence: CASSPLASTDTQYF. CDR3 in DNA: TGTGCCAGCAGCCCACTAGCGAGTACAGATACGCAGTATTTT.

This chain uses TRBV5-4 with TRBJ2-3; TRBD2 agrees at 8 bases. CDR3 length equals 16 residues. Germline loops: CDR1 SGHNT, CDR2 YYREEE (reference sequence). Trimming took 0 bases from V and 3 from J; bases not matched to a gene: 6. The CDR3 sequence is CASSLAQRGMTDTQYF. The DNA for the CDR3 is TGTGCCAGCAGCTTGGCGCAGCGGGGGATGACAGATACGCAGTATTTT.

A word on this clone: The same CDR3 is also encoded by other DNA sequences in this sample. The CDR3 DNA is TGTGCCAGCAGTGAAAACCCCTCCGGGGATGGCTACACCTTC. Its translation: CASSENPSGDGYTF. The chain uses TRBV6-1 and TRBJ1-2; D remains unclear. This CDR3 comprises 14 residues. Germline V gene data show CDR1 as MNHNS and CDR2 as SASEGT. V lost 2 bases, J lost 6 bases, and 13 bases lay in between.

CDR3 loop: CASSRGAPYEQYV. The CDR3 DNA is TGTGCCAGCAGCCGCGGGGCGCCCTACGAGCAGTACGTC. This rearrangement joins TRBV7-9 to TRBJ2-7, with D maybe TRBD2 (6 bases). The CDR3 sequence is 13 residues long. CDR1 is SEHNR and CDR2 is FQNEAQ in the germline V gene (reference sequence). Trimming left V 5 bases short and J 2 bases short, with 10 bases between.

This clone was detected only once. CDR3 nucleotide sequence: TGTGCCAGCTGGCAGGGGCAGCCCCAGCATTTT. It is translated as CASWQGQPQHF. The V gene is TRBV21-1, the J gene TRBJ1-5; no DNA check was done on the table's D call, TRBD1. TRBV21-1 is annotated as a pseudogene. The CDR3 has 11 residues.

This clone was counted only a few times. CDR3 in DNA: TGTGCCAGCAGTGAAGGGCCTCAGGGTAAAGAAAAACTGTTTTTT. Residues: CASSEGPQGKEKLFF. The chain is built from TRBV6-1 and TRBJ1-4; possibly TRBD1 for D (5 bases). V dropped 1 base and J dropped 8 bases, with 14 bases sitting between them. CDR3 length: 15 amino acids. Germline V gene sequence: CDR1 MNHNS, CDR2 SASEGT.

This rearrangement joins TRBV6-5 to TRBJ1-2; D not resolved. CDR1 and CDR2 (germline): MNHEY, SVGAGI. CDR3 length equals 13 residues. V was clipped by 0 bases and J by 2 bases, with 4 bases between them. CDR3 region: CASSYSANYGYTF. The CDR3 DNA reads TGTGCCAGCAGTTACTCGGCAAACTATGGCTACACCTTC.